This entry lists 28 T cell receptor beta chains sequenced from one sample in a study of blood T cell repertoires in COVID-19. Some clones are missing from TCRdb's copy, which holds only in-frame ones; the method was immunoSEQ multiplex PCR. This sample has more than 250,000 clones; over 75% occur once, and the top ten carry approximately 9%. What was sequenced was peripheral blood. The receptor source for this set is a human donor in a cohort sampled during active COVID-19.

The chain combines TRBV28 with TRBJ2-2; D unclear. V was pared by 6 bases and J by 5 bases, with 4 bases between. The V gene's germline CDR1 is MDHEN and CDR2 SYDVKM. This CDR3 has 11 residues. This chain's CDR3 is CASSSTGELFF. For the CDR3, the DNA is TGTGCCAGCAGCTCTACCGGGGAGCTGTTTTTT.

The genes are TRBV2 and TRBJ2-7; 10 bases match TRBD2. The CDR3 consists of 14 residues. Germline values: CDR1 SNHLY, CDR2 FYNNEI. Germline trimming cut 4 bases from V and 6 bases from J; bases unmatched to any gene: 6. The chain's CDR3 is CASSGRIAGGEQYF. For the CDR3, the DNA is TGTGCCAGCAGTGGACGGATAGCGGGAGGCGAGCAGTACTTC.

This chain connects TRBV28 to TRBJ1-6, with D unresolved. V was trimmed by 3 bases and J by 0 bases, leaving 18 bases between them. Germline CDR1 is MDHEN and CDR2 is SYDVKM. This CDR3 is 19 amino acids long. CDR3 bases: TGTGCCAGCAGTTTGTTCATGGCCTTTGGGAGCTCCTATAATTCACCCCTCCACTTT. Its protein product is CASSLFMAFGSSYNSPLHF. Filled out from reference TRBV28 and TRBJ1-6, the complete variable domain reads DVKVTQSSRYLVKRTGEKVFLECVQDMDHENMFWYRQDPGLGLRLIYFSYDVKMKEKGDIPEGYSVSREKKERFSLILESASTNQTSMYLCASSLFMAFGSSYNSPLHFGNGTRLTVT.

This clone was seen more than once but under ten times. The chain recombines TRBV2 with TRBJ1-3, with 8 bases lining up with TRBD1. With V trimmed by 6 bases and J by 2 bases, 0 bases remained unmatched. The CDR3 totals 13 residues. Germline CDR1 and CDR2: SNHLY and FYNNEI. The CDR3: CASRTGAGNTIYF. The CDR3 nucleotides read TGTGCCAGCAGGACAGGGGCTGGAAACACCATATATTTT.

In its sample, this clone was seen once. The chain carries TRBV19 and TRBJ1-4, with 8 bases identical to TRBD1. This CDR3 has 15 residues. The V gene end was trimmed by 5 bases and the J gene end by 7 bases; junction bases not matched to a gene: 9. CDR1 LNHDA and CDR2 SQIVND come from the germline V gene (reference sequence). CDR3: CASSVRQGTSEKLFF. The CDR3 DNA follows: TGTGCCAGTAGTGTCCGACAGGGGACGAGTGAAAAACTGTTTTTT.

The chain combines TRBV9 with TRBJ2-1; 10 positions agree with TRBD1. CDR3 size: 15 residues. The V gene end was trimmed by 6 bases and the J gene end by 4 bases; junction bases not matched to a gene: 7. Per germline, CDR1 SGDLS and CDR2 YYNGEE. CDR3 amino acids: CASTRGQGHYNEQFF. In DNA, the CDR3 is TGTGCCAGCACCCGGGGACAGGGGCATTACAATGAGCAGTTCTTC.

The chain has TRBV29-1 and TRBJ1-3; no reliable D call. The length of the CDR3 is 13 residues. Germline lookup yields CDR1 SQVTM and CDR2 ANQGSEA. Trimming cost V 3 bases and J 0 bases, with 6 bases left between them. The CDR3, as DNA: TGCAGCGTTGAGACTGCCTCTGGAAACACCATATATTTT. Protein: CSVETASGNTIYF.

The chain combines TRBV11-2 with TRBJ1-5, with D unclear. The CDR3 spans 15 residues. V was trimmed by 1 base and J by 2 bases, leaving 9 bases between them. CDR1 SGHAT and CDR2 FQNNGV come from the germline V gene. Written as DNA, the CDR3 is TGTGCCAGCAGCTTAGTCTCGGGTCGCAATCAGCCCCAGCATTTT. Amino acid sequence: CASSLVSGRNQPQHF.

This clone has only a few counts. The V call is TRBV6-5, the J call TRBJ2-3; D perhaps matches TRBD1 (6 bases). Trimming shortened V by 3 bases and J by 4 bases, and 14 bases separated the two germline ends. The CDR3 spans 15 residues. Germline V gene lookup returns CDR1 MNHEY and CDR2 SVGAGI. This CDR3 is CASSYTGYKADTQYF. CDR3 sequence (DNA): TGTGCCAGCAGTTATACAGGGTACAAGGCAGATACGCAGTATTTT.

V and J are TRBV5-1 and TRBJ2-2; D possibly corresponds to TRBD2 (5 bases). CDR1 is SGHRS and CDR2 is YFSETQ in the germline V gene. This CDR3 has 15 residues. The ends were cut back, 2 bases at V and 5 bases at J, with 13 bases in the middle. The CDR3 bases are TGCGCCAGCAGCTTTTCTCTCTCGGGGACCGGGGAGCTGTTTTTT. Its translation: CASSFSLSGTGELFF.

The rearrangement joins TRBV6-5 to TRBJ2-7; TRBD1 aligns across 7 bases. The V gene's germline CDR1 is MNHEY and CDR2 SVGAGI. The V and J ends lost 0 bases and 4 bases, in that order; junction bases with no gene match: 3. The CDR3 is made up of 14 amino acids. The CDR3, as DNA: TGTGCCAGCAGTTACTCCCCCAGGGGGTACGAGCAGTACTTC. Protein: CASSYSPRGYEQYF.

This chain uses TRBV24-1 with TRBJ1-1, with unresolved D. This CDR3 region has 15 residues. Trimming stripped 3 bases from V and 3 bases from J, with 13 bases between. Germline V lookup: CDR1 KGHDR, CDR2 SFDVKD. Here the CDR3 DNA reads TGTGCCACCAGTGATGGCTACCGGGAGGACACTGAAGCTTTCTTT. It translates to CATSDGYREDTEAFF.

A few counts support this clone. V is TRBV19 and J is TRBJ1-2; a weak D match, TRBD1 (6 bases). The CDR3 covers 13 residues. Trimming shortened V by 9 bases and J by 5 bases, and 16 bases separated the two germline ends. Germline V gives CDR1 LNHDA, CDR2 SQIVND (reference sequence). CDR3 loop: CASTGTPGYGYTF. In DNA, the CDR3 is TGTGCCAGCACAGGGACACCTGGGTATGGCTACACCTTC.

The rearrangement uses TRBV24-1 and TRBJ2-3; tentative D call: TRBD1 (5 bases). The CDR3 sequence is 15 residues long. Trimming removed 3 bases at V and 1 base at J, with 10 bases between. In germline, CDR1 is KGHDR, CDR2 SFDVKD. Written as DNA, the CDR3 is TGTGCCACCAGTGATAGGGGCAGCGGCACAGATACGCAGTATTTT. Its protein is CATSDRGSGTDTQYF.

The genes are TRBV25-1 and TRBJ1-5; 8 nucleotides match TRBD1. Germline V lookup: CDR1 MGHDK, CDR2 SYGVNS. This CDR3 spans 13 amino acids. The J segment lost 6 bases and the V segment lost 8 bases, leaving 6 bases of the junction unmatched. CDR3 nucleotide sequence: TGTGCCAGCCAAGCGACAGGGGTTCAGCCCCAGCATTTT. This translates into CASQATGVQPQHF.

V is TRBV19 and J is TRBJ1-4; possibly TRBD1 for D (6 bases). There are 13 residues in the CDR3. V was trimmed by 4 bases and J by 12 bases, leaving 15 bases between them. In germline, CDR1 is LNHDA, CDR2 SQIVND (reference sequence). Written as DNA, the CDR3 is TGTGCCAGTAGTACCGCGGACAGATGGGAACTGTTTTTT. Protein: CASSTADRWELFF.

V usage is TRBV16 and J usage is TRBJ2-7; 12 bases fit TRBD2. Per germline, CDR1 KGHSY and CDR2 FQNENV. The length of the CDR3 is 20 residues. J gave up 12 bases and V 0 bases, and 24 bases lay outside the gene matches. CDR3 residues: CASSQSPGALTAKTSGSRYF. In nucleotides, the CDR3 is TGTGCCAGCAGCCAATCCCCCGGAGCTTTGACAGCGAAGACTAGCGGGAGCCGGTACTTC.

This chain uses TRBV3-1 (or the pseudogene TRBV3-2) with TRBJ2-7, with 8 bases aligning to TRBD1. Trimming removed 3 bases from V and 4 bases from J; junction bases left unmatched: 8. The CDR3 spans 15 residues. Germline CDR1 LGHDT, CDR2 YNNKEL (reference sequence). DNA for the CDR3: TGTGCCAGCAGCCACCCAGGGGGCGGAGGGTACGAGCAGTACTTC. It specifies CASSHPGGGGYEQYF.

This clone was found a few times. The chain combines TRBV6-6 with TRBJ1-2; 7 nucleotides agree with TRBD1. The CDR3 runs 14 residues. The J segment lost 0 bases and the V segment lost 6 bases, leaving 4 bases of the junction unmatched. CDR1 is MNHNY, CDR2 SVGAGI, per germline (reference sequence). CDR3 nucleotides: TGTGCCAGCAGCCTAGACAGGGCTAACTATGGCTACACCTTC. It is translated as CASSLDRANYGYTF.

This clone has more than one count but fewer than ten. The J gene is TRBJ1-1, the V gene TRBV28; 7 bases match TRBD1. CDR1 is MDHEN, CDR2 SYDVKM, per germline. Trimming took 6 bases from V and 4 from J; bases not matched to a gene: 8. This CDR3 comprises 14 residues. CDR3 DNA sequence: TGTGCCAGCAGAGGGCCGAACAGGGGCACTGAAGCTTTCTTT. It codes for CASRGPNRGTEAFF.

The CDR3 spells CASRPSRFYGYTF. DNA for the CDR3: TGTGCCAGCAGGCCAAGCCGGTTCTATGGCTACACCTTC. The genes are TRBV5-4 and TRBJ1-2; D call uncertain. Germline-derived CDR1 and CDR2 are SGHNT and YYREEE (reference sequence). The CDR3 is 13 residues long. Trimming stripped 5 bases from V and 4 bases from J, with 12 bases between.

The chain combines TRBV28 with TRBJ2-1, with 8 bases matching TRBD1. CDR3 length: 19 amino acids. CDR1 is MDHEN and CDR2 is SYDVKM in the germline V gene. The V segment lost 0 bases and the J segment 0 bases; nucleotides outside the gene matches: 10. CDR3 in amino acids: CASSLWASGQASSYNEQFF. The CDR3 coding sequence is TGTGCCAGCAGTTTATGGGCCTCGGGACAGGCGAGCTCCTACAATGAGCAGTTCTTC.

This clone was counted once. The chain uses TRBV11-2 and TRBJ2-7; TRBD1 is a possible D gene (6 bases). Germline lookup yields CDR1 SGHAT and CDR2 FQNNGV. This CDR3 spans 15 amino acids. V was trimmed by 3 bases and J by 2 bases, leaving 14 bases between them. CDR3 protein: CASSFTLGAAYEQYF. CDR3 DNA sequence: TGTGCCAGCAGCTTTACATTGGGGGCAGCCTACGAGCAGTACTTC.

The chain carries TRBV27 and TRBJ2-7, with D tentatively TRBD1 (6 bases). Trimming shortened V by 4 bases and J by 4 bases, and 20 bases separated the two germline ends. The CDR3 runs 16 residues. The germline CDR1 and CDR2 sequences are MNHEY and SMNVEV (reference sequence). CDR3 region: CASSSGYRQVQYEQYF. DNA of the CDR3: TGTGCCAGCAGTTCCGGGTACCGACAGGTACAATACGAGCAGTACTTC.

This sequence joins TRBV5-1 and TRBJ1-1, with 11 nucleotides matching TRBD1. The CDR3 is 14 residues long. The germline CDR1 and CDR2 sequences are SGHRS and YFSETQ. V shed 3 bases and J 7 bases; nucleotides not matched to a gene: 5. The CDR3 nucleotides read TGCGCCAGCAGCTCGGACAGGGGGCTTGGTGAAGCTTTCTTT. Its translation: CASSSDRGLGEAFF.

A note on this clone: Other nucleotide sequences in the sample specify the same CDR3. The chain is built from TRBV19 and TRBJ2-5, with D tentatively TRBD2 (7 bases). Germline assignment: CDR1 LNHDA and CDR2 SQIVND (reference sequence). The V end lost 0 bases, the J end lost 1 base, and 9 bases lay between the germline ends. CDR3 size: 15 residues. CDR3 coding DNA: TGTGCCAGTAGTATAGATGGGGGGGCCCAAGAGACCCAGTACTTC. Protein: CASSIDGGAQETQYF.

This clone has a count of ten or more. The rearrangement links TRBV5-1 to TRBJ2-7, with D hard to call. The CDR3 is 13 residues long. Looked up from germline, CDR1 is SGHRS and CDR2 is YFSETQ. V lost 6 bases, J lost 3 bases, and 13 bases lay in between. For the CDR3, the DNA is TGCGCCAGCACCAACCTACCGGGCTACGAGCAGTACTTC. This gives the protein CASTNLPGYEQYF.

This sequence joins TRBV7-2 and TRBJ2-1; 10 nucleotides align to TRBD2. V trimming: 4 bases; J trimming: 4 bases; junction bases outside the gene matches: 4. Per germline, CDR1 SGHTA and CDR2 FQGNSA. This CDR3 has 15 amino acids. The CDR3: CASSSTSGLYNEQFF. As DNA, the CDR3 is TGTGCCAGCAGCTCGACTAGCGGGCTATACAATGAGCAGTTCTTC.